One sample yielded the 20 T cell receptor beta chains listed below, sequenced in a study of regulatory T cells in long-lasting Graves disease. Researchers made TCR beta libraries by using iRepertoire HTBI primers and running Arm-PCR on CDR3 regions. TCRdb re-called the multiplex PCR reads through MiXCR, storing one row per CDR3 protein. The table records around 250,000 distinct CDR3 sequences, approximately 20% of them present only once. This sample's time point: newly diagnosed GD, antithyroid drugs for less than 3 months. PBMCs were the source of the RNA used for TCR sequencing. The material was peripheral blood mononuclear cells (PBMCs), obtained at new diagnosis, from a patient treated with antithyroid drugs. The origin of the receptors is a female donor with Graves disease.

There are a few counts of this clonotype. This CDR3 is CASSDREPYEQYF. CDR3 sequence (DNA): TGCGCCAGCAGTGACAGGGAGCCCTACGAGCAGTACTTC. The chain links TRBV10-2 to TRBJ2-7; D is possibly TRBD1 or TRBD2 (5 bases each). Germline V gives CDR1 WSHSY, CDR2 SAAADI. This CDR3 region has 13 residues. The V gene lost 3 bases and the J gene lost 2 bases, with 8 bases spanning the gap.

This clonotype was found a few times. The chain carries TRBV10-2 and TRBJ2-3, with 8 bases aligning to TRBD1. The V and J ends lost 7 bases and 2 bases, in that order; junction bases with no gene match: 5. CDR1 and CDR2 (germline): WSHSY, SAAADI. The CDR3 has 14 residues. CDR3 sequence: CASNQQGDTDTQYF. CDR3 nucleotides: TGCGCCAGCAATCAACAGGGGGACACAGATACGCAGTATTTT.

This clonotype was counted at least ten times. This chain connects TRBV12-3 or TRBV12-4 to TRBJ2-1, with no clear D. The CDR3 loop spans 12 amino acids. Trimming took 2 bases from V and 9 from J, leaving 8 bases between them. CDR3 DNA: TGTGCCAGCAGTTTAAGTGTTCTTGAGCAGTTCTTC. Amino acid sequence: CASSLSVLEQFF.

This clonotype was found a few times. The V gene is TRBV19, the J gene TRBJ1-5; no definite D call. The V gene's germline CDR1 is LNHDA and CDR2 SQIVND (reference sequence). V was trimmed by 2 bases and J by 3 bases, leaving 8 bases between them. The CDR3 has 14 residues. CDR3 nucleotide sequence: TGTGCCAGTAGTATATTCGGTAACAATCAGCCCCAGCATTTT. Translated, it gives CASSIFGNNQPQHF.

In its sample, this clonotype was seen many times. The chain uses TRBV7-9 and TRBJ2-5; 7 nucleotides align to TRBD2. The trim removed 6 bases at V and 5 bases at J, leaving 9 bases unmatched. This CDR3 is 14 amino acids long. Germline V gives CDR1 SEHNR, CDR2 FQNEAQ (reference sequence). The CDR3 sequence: CASRSGLEGETQYF. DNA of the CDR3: TGTGCCAGCAGATCCGGACTAGAGGGGGAGACCCAGTACTTC.

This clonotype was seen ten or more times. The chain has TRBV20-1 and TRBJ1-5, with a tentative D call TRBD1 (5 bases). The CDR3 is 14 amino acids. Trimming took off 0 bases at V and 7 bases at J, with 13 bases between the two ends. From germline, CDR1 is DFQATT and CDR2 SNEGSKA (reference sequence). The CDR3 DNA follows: TGCAGTGCTAGAGATGGGGGGGGAGGACAGCCCCAGCATTTT. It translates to CSARDGGGGQPQHF.

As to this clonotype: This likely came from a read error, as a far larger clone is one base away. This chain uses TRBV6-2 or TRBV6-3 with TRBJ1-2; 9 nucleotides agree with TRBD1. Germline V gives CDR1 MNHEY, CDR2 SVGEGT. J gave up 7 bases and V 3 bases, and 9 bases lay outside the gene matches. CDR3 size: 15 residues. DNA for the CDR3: TGTGCCAGCAGTTATCAGGACAGGGGCGTCGGTGGCTACACCTTC. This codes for CASSYQDRGVGGYTF.

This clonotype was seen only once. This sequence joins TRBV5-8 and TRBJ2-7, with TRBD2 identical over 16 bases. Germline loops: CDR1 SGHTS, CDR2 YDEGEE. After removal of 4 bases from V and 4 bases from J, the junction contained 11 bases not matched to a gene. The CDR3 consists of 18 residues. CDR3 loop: CASSAKGTSGRAGYEQYF. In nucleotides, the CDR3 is TGTGCCAGCAGCGCCAAGGGGACTAGCGGGAGGGCCGGGTACGAGCAGTACTTC.

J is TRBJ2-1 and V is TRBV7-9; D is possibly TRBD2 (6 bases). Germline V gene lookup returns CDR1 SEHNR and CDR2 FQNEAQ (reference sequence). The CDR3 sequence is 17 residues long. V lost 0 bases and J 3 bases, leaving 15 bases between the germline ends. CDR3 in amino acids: CASSLARSGWVYNEQFF. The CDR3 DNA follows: TGTGCCAGCAGCTTAGCTCGGAGCGGGTGGGTCTACAATGAGCAGTTCTTC.

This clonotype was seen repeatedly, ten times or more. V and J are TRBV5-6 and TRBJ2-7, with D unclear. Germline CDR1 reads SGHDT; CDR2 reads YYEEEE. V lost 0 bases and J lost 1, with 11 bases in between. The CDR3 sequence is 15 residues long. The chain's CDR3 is CASSLGLTPSYEQYF. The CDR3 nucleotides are TGTGCCAGCAGCTTGGGTCTGACTCCTTCCTACGAGCAGTACTTC.

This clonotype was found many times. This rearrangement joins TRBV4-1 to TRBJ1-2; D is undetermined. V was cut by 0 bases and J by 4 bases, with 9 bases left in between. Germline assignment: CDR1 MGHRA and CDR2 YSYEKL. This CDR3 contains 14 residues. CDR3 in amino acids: CASSQEGKGYGYTF. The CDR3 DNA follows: TGCGCCAGCAGCCAAGAGGGAAAGGGCTATGGCTACACCTTC.

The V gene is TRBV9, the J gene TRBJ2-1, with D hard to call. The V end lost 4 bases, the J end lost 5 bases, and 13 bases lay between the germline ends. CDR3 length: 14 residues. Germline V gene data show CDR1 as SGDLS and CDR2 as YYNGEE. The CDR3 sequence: CASSLRQAHNEQFF. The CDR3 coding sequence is TGTGCCAGCAGCCTCCGGCAGGCCCACAATGAGCAGTTCTTC.

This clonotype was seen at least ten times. DNA for the CDR3: TGCAGCGTTGAAGGTGGGGGTACAGATACGCAGTATTTT. It specifies CSVEGGGTDTQYF. The chain joins TRBV29-1 to TRBJ2-3; D is tentatively TRBD1 or TRBD2 (5 bases each). Trimming took off 1 base at V and 3 bases at J, with 8 bases between the two ends. The CDR3 is 13 amino acids. Germline V gene sequence: CDR1 SQVTM, CDR2 ANQGSEA.

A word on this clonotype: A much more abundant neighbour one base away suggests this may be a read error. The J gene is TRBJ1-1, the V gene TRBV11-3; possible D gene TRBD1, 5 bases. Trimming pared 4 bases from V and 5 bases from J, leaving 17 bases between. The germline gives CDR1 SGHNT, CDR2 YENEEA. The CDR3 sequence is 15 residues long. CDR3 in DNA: TGTGCCAGCAGCTCCCGGGACGGCTTAGGGACTGAAGCTTTCTTT. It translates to CASSSRDGLGTEAFF.

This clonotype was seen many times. CDR3 amino acids: CASSLYRDQPQHF. In DNA form, the CDR3 reads TGTGCCAGCAGTTTATACAGGGATCAGCCCCAGCATTTT. The V and J genes are TRBV12-3 or TRBV12-4 and TRBJ1-5, with D perhaps TRBD1 (6 bases). Trimming cost V 2 bases and J 5 bases, with 7 bases left between them. This CDR3 contains 13 residues.

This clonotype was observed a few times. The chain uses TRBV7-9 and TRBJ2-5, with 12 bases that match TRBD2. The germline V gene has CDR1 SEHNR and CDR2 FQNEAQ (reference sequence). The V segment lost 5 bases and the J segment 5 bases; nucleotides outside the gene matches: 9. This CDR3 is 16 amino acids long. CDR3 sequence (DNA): TGTGCCAGCAGCCCAAGACTAGCGGGAGATAGTGAGACCCAGTACTTC. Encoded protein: CASSPRLAGDSETQYF.

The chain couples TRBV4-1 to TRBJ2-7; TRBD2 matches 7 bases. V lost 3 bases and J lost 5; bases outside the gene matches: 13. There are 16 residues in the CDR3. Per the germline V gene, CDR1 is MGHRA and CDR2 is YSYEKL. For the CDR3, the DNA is TGCGCCAGCAGCCAGAACCATGGGAGGGCATCAGACGAGCAGTACTTC. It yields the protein CASSQNHGRASDEQYF.

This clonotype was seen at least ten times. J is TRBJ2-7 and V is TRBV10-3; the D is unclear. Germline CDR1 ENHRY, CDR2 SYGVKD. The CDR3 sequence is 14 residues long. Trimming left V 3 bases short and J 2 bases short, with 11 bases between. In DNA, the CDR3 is TGTGCCATCAGTGAATCCGACGGAACCTACGAGCAGTACTTC. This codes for CAISESDGTYEQYF.

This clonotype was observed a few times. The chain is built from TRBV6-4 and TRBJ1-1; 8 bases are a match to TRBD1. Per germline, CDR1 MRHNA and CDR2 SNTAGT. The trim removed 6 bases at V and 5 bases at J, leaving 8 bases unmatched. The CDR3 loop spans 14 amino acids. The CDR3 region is CASRYRGEETEAFF. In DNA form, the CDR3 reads TGTGCCAGCAGATACAGGGGGGAAGAGACTGAAGCTTTCTTT.

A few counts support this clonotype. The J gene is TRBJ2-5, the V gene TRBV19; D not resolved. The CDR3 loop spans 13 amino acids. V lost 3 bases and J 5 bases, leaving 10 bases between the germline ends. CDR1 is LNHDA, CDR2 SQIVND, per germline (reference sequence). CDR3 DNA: TGTGCCAGTAGTATGGAAGCTTTCGAGACCCAGTACTTC. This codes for CASSMEAFETQYF.